The 10 T cell receptor beta chains reported below all come from one sample, sequenced in a study of cytomegalovirus exposure and HLA in healthy donors. PCR employed 60 Vbeta and 13 Jbeta primers. Clones were read by immunoSEQ multiplex PCR, and TCRdb kept only the in-frame ones, dropping some. The repertoire consists of 200,000 to 250,000 clones, with approximately 87% occurring once and the leading ten covering 1% to 1.5%. Sequencing was performed on PBMCs. Source of these receptors: a human donor in good health.

The chain links TRBV5-6 to TRBJ2-7; no definite D call. Trimming removed 0 bases at V and 5 bases at J, with 9 bases between. Per the germline V gene, CDR1 is SGHDT and CDR2 is YYEEEE. The CDR3 is 13 residues long. In DNA, the CDR3 is TGTGCCAGCAGCTTGGGGGCGCAGAACGAGCAGTACTTC. This codes for CASSLGAQNEQYF.

The chain uses TRBV15 and TRBJ2-5; the D gene is possibly TRBD2 (5 bases). This CDR3 contains 15 residues. The germline CDR1 and CDR2 sequences are LNHNV and YYDKDF (reference sequence). V was cut by 1 base and J by 4 bases, with 13 bases left in between. The CDR3 protein is CATSRASLAGETQYF. CDR3 coding DNA: TGTGCCACCAGCAGAGCGAGCCTGGCGGGAGAGACCCAGTACTTC.

In its sample, this clone was seen once. This chain uses TRBV29-1 with TRBJ1-2, with 10 bases lining up with TRBD1. Unmatched junction bases numbered 8, after V lost 6 bases and J lost 1 base. The CDR3 length is 15 residues. CDR1 is SQVTM, CDR2 ANQGSEA, per germline. The CDR3 protein is CSVDGTGDHNYGYTF. The CDR3 coding sequence is TGCAGCGTGGACGGGACAGGGGACCATAACTATGGCTACACCTTC.

The chain recombines TRBV27 with TRBJ2-7, with D possibly TRBD1 on 5 matching bases. V lost 4 bases and J lost 4, with 14 bases in between. There are 14 residues in the CDR3. Germline lookup yields CDR1 MNHEY and CDR2 SMNVEV (reference sequence). The CDR3 region has the DNA TGTGCCAGCAGTTCTTCCCTAACAGGTTACGAGCAGTACTTC. This encodes CASSSSLTGYEQYF.

V gene TRBV12-5 combines with J gene TRBJ2-7; D is unclear. Per germline, CDR1 LGHNT and CDR2 FRNRAP. The CDR3 spans 12 residues. Trimming left V 3 bases short and J 4 bases short, with 7 bases between. The CDR3 sequence is CASGLTEYEQYF. In nucleotides, the CDR3 is TGTGCTAGTGGTTTAACAGAGTACGAGCAGTACTTC.

This chain connects TRBV13 to TRBJ2-2, with D possibly matching TRBD2 (7 bases). The CDR3 spans 15 residues. V was pared by 8 bases and J by 1 base, with 14 bases between. Germline V gives CDR1 PRHDT, CDR2 FYEKMQ (reference sequence). CDR3 protein: CASSGGRENTGELFF. The CDR3 nucleotides read TGTGCCAGCTCGGGGGGCAGGGAGAACACCGGGGAGCTGTTTTTT.

This rearrangement joins TRBV7-2 to TRBJ1-2, with unresolved D. This CDR3 is 15 amino acids long. With 7 bases removed from V and 2 bases from J, the gap between germline ends came to 17 bases. Germline lookup yields CDR1 SGHTA and CDR2 FQGNSA. In nucleotides, the CDR3 is TGTGCCAGCATCCTAACCCCTGGAGGGAACTATGGCTACACCTTC. It is translated as CASILTPGGNYGYTF.

The chain uses TRBV5-4 and TRBJ2-7, with a possible D match to TRBD1 (5 bases). V gave up 1 base and J gave up 6 bases, with 8 bases separating them. The germline gives CDR1 SGHNT, CDR2 YYREEE (reference sequence). This CDR3 contains 12 residues. The CDR3 DNA reads TGTGCCAGCAGCTTGCCAGGGTCCGAGCAGTACTTC. Its translation is CASSLPGSEQYF.

This rearrangement joins TRBV5-6 to TRBJ1-1, with 8 bases fitting TRBD1. Trimming at V came to 0 bases and at J to 4 bases, leaving 8 bases not matched to a gene. In germline, CDR1 is SGHDT, CDR2 YYEEEE. The length of the CDR3 is 16 residues. The CDR3 here is CASSLGDRGRGTEAFF. Here the CDR3 DNA reads TGTGCCAGCAGCTTGGGCGACAGGGGCAGGGGCACTGAAGCTTTCTTT.

CDR3 coding DNA: TGTGCCAGCAGTTTAGGGCGGGGGACTGAAGCTTTCTTT. It yields the protein CASSLGRGTEAFF. The chain employs TRBV27 and TRBJ1-1; D might be TRBD1 (5 bases). The CDR3 has 13 residues. Trimming left V 2 bases short and J 5 bases short, with 9 bases between. Germline V gene sequence: CDR1 MNHEY, CDR2 SMNVEV (reference sequence).